This T cell receptor beta chain was profiled in a study of blood T cell repertoires in COVID-19 (dated by TCRdb to about 2020). About the full investigation: Samples from collaborators originated in the United States, Italy and Spain and spanned both the acute and convalescent phases of COVID-19. Samples were obtained from the ongoing ImmuneRACE study (first 160 participants) and from 1,200 or so subjects provided by 6 global collaborators. Subjects who had been exposed to COVID-19, were actively infected with it, or had recovered from it provided the deeply sampled blood TCRbeta repertoires that made up the dataset. A freely available public database, intended as a resource for researchers studying the immune response to SARS-CoV-2, is where the repertoires were released. The material from the prospective study consisted of cDNA or gDNA derived from T cells, B-cell-depleted T cells, or PBMCs. A de-identified subject ID, COVID-19 status, age in years and sex were almost always included in the sample metadata. Where HLA class I and class II types were available, the types were taken from metadata supplied by the sample provider, not from assay-based typing.

On this clone: This receptor's antigen is unknown. One base away there is no much larger clone; base qualities are not given.

TCRbeta CDR3 regions were amplified from genomic DNA by means of the immunoSEQ Assay, a bias-controlled multiplex PCR. The paper's processing steps were these. Nucleated cell counts per sample were estimated from amplification of reference gene primers within the assay. Sequence reads were collapsed and filtered to measure the absolute abundance of every unique TCRbeta CDR3 rearrangement. For each sample, productive Simpson clonality was calculated as the square root of Simpson's diversity index across productive rearrangements. TCRdb provides this immuneACCESS table in a form limited to in-frame rearrangements. Some clones are lacking; in checked studies, under half of them reflect an unresolved V gene, and why the rest are absent is not known. V, J and clone size are taken as reported in that table, and D and trimming were inferred from the DNA itself. The sample table contains 190,000 or so clones; only one count was recorded for about nine tenths of them. The leading ten clones occupy 0.7% to 0.8% of the sample.

Whole blood was collected in K2EDTA tubes by collaborating institutions according to the institutions' own protocols. For TCRbeta analysis, collaborators shipped samples in one of three forms: frozen whole blood, isolated PBMCs, or DNA extracted from either of those sample types. The research as a whole found: The amount of clinical and demographic metadata varied by source and participant and was provided uncurated.

The V end loses 4 bases and the J end loses 11 bases, and a stretch of 11 bases separates them. From the cysteine up to the phenylalanine, the CDR3 has a length of 11 residues. Of the read, only the CDR3 DNA is kept; its 33 bases are in frame from base 1. According to the germline V gene, CDR1 reads SGHTA and CDR2 reads FQGNSA. Specimen: peripheral blood. The V and J segments used are TRBV7-2 and TRBJ1-1, and TRBD1 may be the D gene, going by 6 matching bases. The clonotype was recovered from an older woman with acute or convalescent COVID-19. The CDR3 region has the sequence CASSSYGGAFF. In nucleotides, the sequence is TGTGCCAGCAGCTCTTATGGGGGCGCTTTCTTT.